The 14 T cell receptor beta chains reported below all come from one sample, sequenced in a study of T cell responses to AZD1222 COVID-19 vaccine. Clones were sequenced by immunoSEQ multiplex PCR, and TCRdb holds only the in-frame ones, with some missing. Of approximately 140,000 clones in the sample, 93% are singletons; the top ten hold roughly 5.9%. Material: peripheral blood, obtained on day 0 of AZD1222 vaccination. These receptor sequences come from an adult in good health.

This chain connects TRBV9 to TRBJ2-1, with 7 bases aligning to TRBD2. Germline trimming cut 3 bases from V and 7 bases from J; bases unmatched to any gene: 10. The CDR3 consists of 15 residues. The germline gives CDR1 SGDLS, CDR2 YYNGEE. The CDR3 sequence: CASSGVYGGENEQFF. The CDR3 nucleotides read TGTGCCAGCAGCGGGGTTTATGGGGGGGAGAATGAGCAGTTCTTC.

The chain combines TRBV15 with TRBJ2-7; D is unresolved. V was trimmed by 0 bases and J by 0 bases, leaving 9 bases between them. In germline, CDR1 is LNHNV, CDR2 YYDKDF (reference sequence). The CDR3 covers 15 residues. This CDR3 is CATSREVDNSYEQYF. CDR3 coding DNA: TGTGCCACCAGCAGAGAGGTCGACAACTCCTACGAGCAGTACTTC.

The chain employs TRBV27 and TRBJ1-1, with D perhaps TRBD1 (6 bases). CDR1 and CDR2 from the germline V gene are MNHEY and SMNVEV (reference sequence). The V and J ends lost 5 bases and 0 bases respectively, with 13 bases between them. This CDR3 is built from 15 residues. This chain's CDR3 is CASSVRQVMNTEAFF. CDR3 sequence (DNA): TGTGCCAGCAGTGTCCGACAGGTCATGAACACTGAAGCTTTCTTT.

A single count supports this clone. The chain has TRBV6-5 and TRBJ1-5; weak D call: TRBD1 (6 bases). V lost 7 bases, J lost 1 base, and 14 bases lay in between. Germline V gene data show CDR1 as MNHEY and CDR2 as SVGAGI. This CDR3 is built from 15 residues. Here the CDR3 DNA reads TGTGCCAGCACTAGATTCAGGGGCAGCAATCAGCCCCAGCATTTT. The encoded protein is CASTRFRGSNQPQHF.

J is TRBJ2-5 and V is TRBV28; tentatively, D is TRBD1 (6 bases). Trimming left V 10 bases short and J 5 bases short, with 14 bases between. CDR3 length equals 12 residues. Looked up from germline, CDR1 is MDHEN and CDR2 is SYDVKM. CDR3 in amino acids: CATLTGSETQYF. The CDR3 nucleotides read TGTGCCACCCTAACAGGGTCGGAGACCCAGTACTTC.

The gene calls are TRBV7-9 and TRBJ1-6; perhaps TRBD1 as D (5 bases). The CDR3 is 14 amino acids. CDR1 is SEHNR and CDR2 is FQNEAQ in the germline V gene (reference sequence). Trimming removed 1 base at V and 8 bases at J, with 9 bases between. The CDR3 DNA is TGTGCCAGCAGCTTAGAGACAGACCATTCACCCCTCCACTTT. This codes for CASSLETDHSPLHF.

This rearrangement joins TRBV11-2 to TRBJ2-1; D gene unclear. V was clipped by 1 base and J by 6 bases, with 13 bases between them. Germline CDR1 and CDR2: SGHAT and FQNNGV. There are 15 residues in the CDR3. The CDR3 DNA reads TGTGCCAGCAGCTTAGGTACGGACCAAGTCAATGAGCAGTTCTTC. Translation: CASSLGTDQVNEQFF.

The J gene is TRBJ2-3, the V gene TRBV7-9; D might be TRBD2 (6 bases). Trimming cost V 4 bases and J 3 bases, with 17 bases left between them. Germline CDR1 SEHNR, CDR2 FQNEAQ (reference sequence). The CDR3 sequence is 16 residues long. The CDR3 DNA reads TGTGCCAGCAGCTCTCAAACTAGCCGAGGTACAGATACGCAGTATTTT. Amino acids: CASSSQTSRGTDTQYF.

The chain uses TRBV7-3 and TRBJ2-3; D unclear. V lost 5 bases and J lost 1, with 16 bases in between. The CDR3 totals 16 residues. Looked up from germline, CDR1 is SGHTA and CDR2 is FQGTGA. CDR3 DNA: TGTGCCAGCAGCGGTAGAGAAGTGTCCGGCACAGATACGCAGTATTTT. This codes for CASSGREVSGTDTQYF.

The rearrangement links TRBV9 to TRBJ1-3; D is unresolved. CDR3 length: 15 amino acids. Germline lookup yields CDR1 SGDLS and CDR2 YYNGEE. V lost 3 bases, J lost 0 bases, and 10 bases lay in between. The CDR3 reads CASSASDVSGNTIYF. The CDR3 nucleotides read TGTGCCAGCAGCGCCTCAGACGTCTCTGGAAACACCATATATTTT. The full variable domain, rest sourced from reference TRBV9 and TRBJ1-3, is DSGVTQTPKHLITATGQRVTLRCSPRSGDLSVYWYQQSLDQGLQFLIQYYNGEERAKGNILERFSAQQFPDLHSELNLSSLELGDSALYFCASSASDVSGNTIYFGEGSWLTVV.

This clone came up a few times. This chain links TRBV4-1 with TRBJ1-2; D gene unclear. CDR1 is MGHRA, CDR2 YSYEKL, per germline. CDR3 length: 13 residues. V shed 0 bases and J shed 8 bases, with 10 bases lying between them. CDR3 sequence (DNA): TGCGCCAGCAGCCAAGATCCTTTGAGGGGCTACACCTTC. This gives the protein CASSQDPLRGYTF.

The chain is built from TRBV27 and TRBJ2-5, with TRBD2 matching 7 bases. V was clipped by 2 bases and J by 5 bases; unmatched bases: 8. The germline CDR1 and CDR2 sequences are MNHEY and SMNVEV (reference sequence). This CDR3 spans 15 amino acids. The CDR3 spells CASSLRWGGQETQYF. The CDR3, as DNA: TGTGCCAGCAGTTTAAGGTGGGGAGGGCAGGAGACCCAGTACTTC.

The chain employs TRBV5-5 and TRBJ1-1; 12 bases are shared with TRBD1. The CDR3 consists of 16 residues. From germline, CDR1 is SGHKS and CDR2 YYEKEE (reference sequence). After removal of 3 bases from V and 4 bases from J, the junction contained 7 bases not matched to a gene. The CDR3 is CASSSGTGGRSTEAFF. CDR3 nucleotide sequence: TGTGCCAGCAGCTCCGGGACAGGGGGCAGATCCACTGAAGCTTTCTTT.

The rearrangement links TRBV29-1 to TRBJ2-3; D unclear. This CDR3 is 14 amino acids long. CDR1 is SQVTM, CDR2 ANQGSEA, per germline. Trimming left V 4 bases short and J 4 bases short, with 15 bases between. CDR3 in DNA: TGCAGCGTTGTGGGCCTGGGCTCATCAGATACGCAGTATTTT. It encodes CSVVGLGSSDTQYF.